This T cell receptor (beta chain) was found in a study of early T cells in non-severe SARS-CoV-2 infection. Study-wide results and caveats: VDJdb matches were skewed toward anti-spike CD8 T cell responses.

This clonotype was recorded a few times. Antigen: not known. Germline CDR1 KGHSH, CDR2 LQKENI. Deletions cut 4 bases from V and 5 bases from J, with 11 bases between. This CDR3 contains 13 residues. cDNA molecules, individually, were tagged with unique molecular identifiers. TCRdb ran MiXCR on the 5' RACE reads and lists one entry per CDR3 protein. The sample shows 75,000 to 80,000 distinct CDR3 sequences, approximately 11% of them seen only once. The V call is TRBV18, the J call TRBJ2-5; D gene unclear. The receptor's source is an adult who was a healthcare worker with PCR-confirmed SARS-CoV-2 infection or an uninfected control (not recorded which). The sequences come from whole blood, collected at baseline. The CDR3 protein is CASSQRQHETQYF. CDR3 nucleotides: TGTGCCAGCTCACAGAGACAACACGAGACCCAGTACTTC. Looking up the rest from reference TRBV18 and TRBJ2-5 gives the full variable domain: NAGVMQNPRHLVRRRGQEARLRCSPMKGHSHVYWYRQLPEEGLKFMVYLQKENIIDESGMPKERFSAEFPKEGPSILRIQQVVRGDSAAYFCASSQRQHETQYFGPGTRLLVL.